The entry that follows covers one T cell receptor (beta chain) sequence. This entry belongs to a study of shared clonotypes between healthy human individuals. Study as a whole: In total, the donors were a couple of women and three men aged 18 to 49.

The CDR3 sequence is 15 residues long. V shed 2 bases and J shed 2 bases, with 13 bases lying between them. CDR1 and CDR2 (germline): SGHTA, FQGTGA. The method was immunoSEQ multiplex PCR; TCRdb's version includes in-frame clones alone and lacks a portion of them. The table shows about 510,000 clones, with 90% to 97% occurring only once. Material: naive CD4+ T cells sorted from blood. Stated subset: CD45RA+ positively selected. The gene calls are TRBV7-3 and TRBJ2-7; D is tentatively TRBD1 or TRBD2 (5 bases each). This clonotype was sampled from a young woman in good health. This CDR3 reads CASSLAGTVTYEQYF. DNA of the CDR3: TGTGCCAGCAGCTTAGCCGGGACGGTGACCTACGAGCAGTACTTC.